The clone carrying this T cell receptor beta chain turned up a few times. Antigen specificity is unknown. This sample is drawn from a study of T-cell memory formation after mild COVID-19. Findings and caveats of the study: Day 15 to 85 contracting clones showed balanced CD4/CD8; day 15 to 37 expanders favored CD4+.

TCRdb re-analysed the 5' RACE reads in MiXCR, keeping a single row per CDR3 protein. The sample consists of 450,000 to 650,000 distinct CDR3 sequences, about a fifth of them appearing once. Germline loops: CDR1 MNHEY, CDR2 SVGEGT. V was pared by 6 bases and J by 0 bases, with 13 bases of the junction left unmatched. CDR3 length: 17 residues. The material sequenced was PBMCs or a T cell subset sorted from them (not recorded which). The V gene is TRBV6-2 or TRBV6-3, the J gene TRBJ2-5; 7 positions agree with TRBD2. This clonotype was obtained from an adult woman who had mild COVID-19 (a few samples of this study predate the infection). Cell type and time point are not known. CDR3 residues: CASSHTSGGYYQETQYF. In DNA, the CDR3 is TGTGCCAGCAGCCATACCTCCGGGGGGTACTACCAAGAGACCCAGTACTTC.